The rows below give T cell receptor beta chains drawn from one sample of a study of blood T cell repertoires in COVID-19. Only in-frame clones appear in the TCRdb table, and some are missing; sequencing was by immunoSEQ multiplex PCR. The sample lists more than 300,000 clones, around 86% occurring once. Sequences were obtained from peripheral blood. These TCRs come from a woman aged 45-65 years with COVID-19, enrolled during active disease. The CDR3 runs from the conserved cysteine through the conserved F or W. The order of the fields is J gene, V gene, CDR3 protein.

J gene: TRBJ2-5; V gene: TRBV2; CDR3 protein: CASRGQGSSQETQYF
J gene: .; V gene: TRBV5-4; CDR3 protein: CASSLAGSNEQFF
J gene: TRBJ2-7; V gene: TRBV11-2; CDR3 protein: CASSYRPGQGAQYF
J gene: TRBJ1-1; V gene: TRBV7-3; CDR3 protein: CASSPPGTGKGTEAFF
J gene: TRBJ1-2; V gene: TRBV2; CDR3 protein: CASSAVGGYGYTF
J gene: TRBJ2-2; V gene: TRBV24-1; CDR3 protein: CATSTQSDPGELFF
J gene: TRBJ2-5; V gene: TRBV18; CDR3 protein: CASSPRVQETQYF
J gene: TRBJ2-2; V gene: TRBV14; CDR3 protein: CASSQVWDRGTGELFF
J gene: TRBJ1-4; V gene: TRBV5-1; CDR3 protein: CASSLGGPQNEKLFF
J gene: TRBJ2-7; V gene: TRBV7-2; CDR3 protein: CASSLVEEGYEQYF
J gene: TRBJ2-7; V gene: TRBV19; CDR3 protein: CASSPSGAAGYEQYF
J gene: TRBJ1-1; V gene: TRBV9; CDR3 protein: CASSTDRDGTEAFF
J gene: TRBJ1-1; V gene: TRBV28; CDR3 protein: CASSRTGSEAFF
J gene: TRBJ2-3; V gene: TRBV11-3; CDR3 protein: CASSLVTSGRNTQYF
J gene: TRBJ2-2; V gene: TRBV7-3; CDR3 protein: CASSSSTGWTGELFF
J gene: TRBJ2-3; V gene: TRBV9; CDR3 protein: CASSVPGLAGGPTDTQYF
J gene: TRBJ2-5; V gene: TRBV30; CDR3 protein: CAWGGASGNQETQYF
J gene: TRBJ1-4; V gene: TRBV27; CDR3 protein: CASSPRDRGVTNEKLFF
J gene: TRBJ2-7; V gene: TRBV30; CDR3 protein: CAWSVGGSNSEQYF
J gene: TRBJ2-7; V gene: TRBV4-3; CDR3 protein: CASSQAGTGAYEQYF
J gene: TRBJ2-7; V gene: TRBV5-6; CDR3 protein: CASSFTGGDLYEQYF
J gene: TRBJ2-3; V gene: TRBV4-3; CDR3 protein: CASSRSQRGGGTQYF
J gene: TRBJ1-1; V gene: TRBV2; CDR3 protein: CASSEYAAMNTEAFF
J gene: TRBJ2-3; V gene: TRBV5-1; CDR3 protein: CASSLGGSRTDTQYF
J gene: TRBJ1-2; V gene: TRBV5-4; CDR3 protein: CASSYGQGLPYGYTF
J gene: TRBJ2-7; V gene: TRBV4-2; CDR3 protein: CASSPGGLAGPRGSYEQYF
J gene: TRBJ2-3; V gene: TRBV3-1/TRBV3-2; CDR3 protein: CASSQTTRVDTQYF
J gene: TRBJ1-2; V gene: TRBV4-1; CDR3 protein: CASSQEPGFFYGYTF
J gene: TRBJ1-5; V gene: TRBV7-2; CDR3 protein: CASSLGRDRHNQPQHF
J gene: TRBJ2-3; V gene: TRBV2; CDR3 protein: CASRVGRAIADTQYF
J gene: TRBJ2-1; V gene: TRBV7-9; CDR3 protein: CASSPSVSSGTYNEQFF
J gene: TRBJ2-5; V gene: TRBV5-6; CDR3 protein: CASSLKVEGFVLAGETQYF
J gene: TRBJ2-7; V gene: TRBV9; CDR3 protein: CASSPRPDRYFYEQYF
J gene: TRBJ2-1; V gene: TRBV4-3; CDR3 protein: CASSLRTSGPYNEQFF
J gene: TRBJ1-5; V gene: TRBV5-6; CDR3 protein: CASSRYRRVNQPQHF
J gene: TRBJ2-3; V gene: TRBV11-3; CDR3 protein: CASSSGTDYTDTQYF
J gene: TRBJ2-7; V gene: TRBV7-2; CDR3 protein: CASSLGVLAGDGEQYF
J gene: TRBJ2-7; V gene: TRBV3-1/TRBV3-2; CDR3 protein: CASSSGTGYYEQYF
J gene: TRBJ2-2; V gene: TRBV30; CDR3 protein: CAWRLAQYTGELFF
J gene: TRBJ1-1; V gene: TRBV29-1; CDR3 protein: CSVGSGSVWTEAFF
J gene: TRBJ1-3; V gene: TRBV27; CDR3 protein: CASSSTGTGARNTIYF
J gene: TRBJ1-3; V gene: TRBV7-2; CDR3 protein: CASSLQAGWVNTIYF
J gene: TRBJ1-5; V gene: TRBV6-5; CDR3 protein: CASSSQGRNQPQHF
J gene: TRBJ1-1; V gene: TRBV7-9; CDR3 protein: CASSLLQYVRNTEAFF
J gene: TRBJ1-2; V gene: TRBV5-1; CDR3 protein: CASSLEGTGGVYTF
J gene: TRBJ1-2; V gene: TRBV6-4; CDR3 protein: CASSDTGTGGIANYGYTF